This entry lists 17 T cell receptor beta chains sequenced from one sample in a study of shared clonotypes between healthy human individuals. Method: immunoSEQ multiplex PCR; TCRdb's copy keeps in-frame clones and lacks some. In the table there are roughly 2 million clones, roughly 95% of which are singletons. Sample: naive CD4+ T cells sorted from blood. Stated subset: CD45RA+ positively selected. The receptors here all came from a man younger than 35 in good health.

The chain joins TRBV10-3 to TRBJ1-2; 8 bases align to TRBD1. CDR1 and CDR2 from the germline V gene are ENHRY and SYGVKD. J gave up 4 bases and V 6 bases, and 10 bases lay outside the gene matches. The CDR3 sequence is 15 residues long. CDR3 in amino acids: CAISQTGADRYGYTF. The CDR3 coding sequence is TGTGCCATCAGCCAGACAGGGGCTGATCGCTATGGCTACACCTTC.

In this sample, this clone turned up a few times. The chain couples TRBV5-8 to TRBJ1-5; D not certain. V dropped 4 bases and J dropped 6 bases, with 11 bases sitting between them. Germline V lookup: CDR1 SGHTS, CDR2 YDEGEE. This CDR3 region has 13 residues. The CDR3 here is CASSLDKSQPQHF. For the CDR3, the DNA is TGTGCCAGCAGCCTCGATAAGAGTCAGCCCCAGCATTTT.

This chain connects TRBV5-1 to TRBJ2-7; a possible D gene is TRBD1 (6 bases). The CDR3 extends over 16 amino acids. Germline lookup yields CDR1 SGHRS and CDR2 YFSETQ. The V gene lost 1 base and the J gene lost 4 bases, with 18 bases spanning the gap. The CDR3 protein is CASSLPSGDGTYEQYF. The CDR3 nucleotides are TGCGCCAGCAGCTTGCCATCAGGGGATGGTACGTACGAGCAGTACTTC.

The CDR3 loop is CASSLRNWGNDEQYF. In nucleotides, the CDR3 is TGTGCCAGCAGCTTAAGGAATTGGGGCAACGACGAGCAGTACTTC. V gene TRBV11-2 combines with J gene TRBJ2-7, with D maybe TRBD1 (5 bases). The CDR3 extends over 15 amino acids. CDR1 SGHAT and CDR2 FQNNGV come from the germline V gene. Trimming took 2 bases from V and 5 from J, leaving 16 bases between them.

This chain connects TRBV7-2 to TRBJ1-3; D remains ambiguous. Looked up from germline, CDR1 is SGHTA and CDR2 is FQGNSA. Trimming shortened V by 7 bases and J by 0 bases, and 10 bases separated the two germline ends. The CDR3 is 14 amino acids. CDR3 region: CASKDGSSGNTIYF. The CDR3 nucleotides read TGTGCCAGCAAAGACGGGAGCTCTGGAAACACCATATATTTT.

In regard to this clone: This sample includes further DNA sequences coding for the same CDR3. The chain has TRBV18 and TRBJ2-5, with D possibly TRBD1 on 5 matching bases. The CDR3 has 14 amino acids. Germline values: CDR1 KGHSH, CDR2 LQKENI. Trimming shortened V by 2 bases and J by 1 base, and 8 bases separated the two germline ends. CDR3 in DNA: TGTGCCAGCTCACCAGGGGCTACCCAAGAGACCCAGTACTTC. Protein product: CASSPGATQETQYF.

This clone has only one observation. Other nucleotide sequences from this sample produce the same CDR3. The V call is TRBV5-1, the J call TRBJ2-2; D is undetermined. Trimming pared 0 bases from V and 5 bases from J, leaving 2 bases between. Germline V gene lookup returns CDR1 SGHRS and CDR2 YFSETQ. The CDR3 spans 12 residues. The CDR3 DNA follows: TGCGCCAGCAGCTTGGAAACCGGGGAGCTGTTTTTT. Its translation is CASSLETGELFF. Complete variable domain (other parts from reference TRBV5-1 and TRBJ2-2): KAGVTQTPRYLIKTRGQQVTLSCSPISGHRSVSWYQQTPGQGLQFLFEYFSETQRNKGNFPGRFSGRQFSNSRSEMNVSTLELGDSALYLCASSLETGELFFGEGSRLTVL.

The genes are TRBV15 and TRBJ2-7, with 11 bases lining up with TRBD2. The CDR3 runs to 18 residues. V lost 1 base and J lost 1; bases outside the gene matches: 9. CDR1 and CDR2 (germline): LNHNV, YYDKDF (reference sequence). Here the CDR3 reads CATSRATTTSGSSYEQYF. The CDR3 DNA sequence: TGTGCCACCAGCAGAGCAACGACAACTAGCGGGAGTTCCTACGAGCAGTACTTC.

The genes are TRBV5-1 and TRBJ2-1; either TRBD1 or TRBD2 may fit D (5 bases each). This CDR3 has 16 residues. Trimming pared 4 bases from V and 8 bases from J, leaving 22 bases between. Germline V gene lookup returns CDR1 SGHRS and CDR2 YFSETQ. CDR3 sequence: CASSAVTGAPWDEQFF. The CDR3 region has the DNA TGCGCCAGCAGCGCGGTAACCGGGGCCCCTTGGGATGAGCAGTTCTTC.

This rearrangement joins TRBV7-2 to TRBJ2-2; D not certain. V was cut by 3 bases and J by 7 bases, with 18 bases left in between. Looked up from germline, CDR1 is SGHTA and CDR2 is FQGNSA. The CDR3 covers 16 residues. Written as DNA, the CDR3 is TGTGCCAGCAGCTTTTCAGCGCATCTTCTGGTCGGGGAGCTGTTTTTT. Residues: CASSFSAHLLVGELFF.

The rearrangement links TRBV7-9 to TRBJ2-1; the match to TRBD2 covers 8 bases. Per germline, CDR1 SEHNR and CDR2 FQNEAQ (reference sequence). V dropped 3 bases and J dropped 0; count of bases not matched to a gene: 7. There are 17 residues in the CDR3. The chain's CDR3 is CASSFTSGLSSYNEQFF. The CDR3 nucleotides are TGTGCCAGCAGCTTTACTAGCGGCCTATCCTCCTACAATGAGCAGTTCTTC.

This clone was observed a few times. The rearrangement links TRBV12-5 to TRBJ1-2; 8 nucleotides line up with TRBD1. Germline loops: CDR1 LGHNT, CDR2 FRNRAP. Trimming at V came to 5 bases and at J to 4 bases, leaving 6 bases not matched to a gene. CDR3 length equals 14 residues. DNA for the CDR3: TGTGCTAGTGGTGGGACAGGACGGATCTATGGCTACACCTTC. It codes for CASGGTGRIYGYTF.

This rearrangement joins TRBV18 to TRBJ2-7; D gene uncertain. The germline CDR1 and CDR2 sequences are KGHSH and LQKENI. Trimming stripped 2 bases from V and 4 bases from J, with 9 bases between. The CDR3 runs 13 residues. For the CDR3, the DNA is TGTGCCAGCTCACCAGGCAGAAAGTACGAGCAGTACTTC. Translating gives CASSPGRKYEQYF. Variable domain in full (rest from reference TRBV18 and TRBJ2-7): NAGVMQNPRHLVRRRGQEARLRCSPMKGHSHVYWYRQLPEEGLKFMVYLQKENIIDESGMPKERFSAEFPKEGPSILRIQQVVRGDSAAYFCASSPGRKYEQYFGPGTRLTVT.

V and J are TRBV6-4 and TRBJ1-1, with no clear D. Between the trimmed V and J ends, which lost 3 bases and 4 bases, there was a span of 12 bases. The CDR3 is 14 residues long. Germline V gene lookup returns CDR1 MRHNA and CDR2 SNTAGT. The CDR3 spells CASSEQSFGTEAFF. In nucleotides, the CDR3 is TGTGCCAGCAGTGAACAGAGTTTCGGCACTGAAGCTTTCTTT.

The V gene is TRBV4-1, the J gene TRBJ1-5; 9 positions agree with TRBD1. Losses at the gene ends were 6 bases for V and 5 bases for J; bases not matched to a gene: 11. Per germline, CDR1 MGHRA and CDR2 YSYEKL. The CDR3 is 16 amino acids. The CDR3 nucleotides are TGCGCCAGCAGAGAAGGGACAGGGCCTGTGGATCAGCCCCAGCATTTT. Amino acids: CASREGTGPVDQPQHF.

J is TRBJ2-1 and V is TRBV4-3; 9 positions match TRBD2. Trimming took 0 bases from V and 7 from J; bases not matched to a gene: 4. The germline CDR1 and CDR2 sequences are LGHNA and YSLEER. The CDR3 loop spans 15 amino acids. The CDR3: CASSQDSGSDNEQFF. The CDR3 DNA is TGCGCCAGCAGCCAAGATAGCGGGAGTGATAATGAGCAGTTCTTC.

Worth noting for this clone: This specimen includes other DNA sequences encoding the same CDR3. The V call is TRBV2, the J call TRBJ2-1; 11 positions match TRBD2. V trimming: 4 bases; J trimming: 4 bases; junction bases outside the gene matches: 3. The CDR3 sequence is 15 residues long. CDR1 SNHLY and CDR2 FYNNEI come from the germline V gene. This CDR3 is CASSGGLAVYNEQFF. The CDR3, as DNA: TGTGCCAGCAGTGGGGGACTAGCGGTTTACAATGAGCAGTTCTTC.